A selection of T cell receptor beta chains follows, all from one sample in a study of neurological immune-mediated disorders. Using its own MiXCR run on the 5' RACE reads, TCRdb lists one record per CDR3 protein. The sample has roughly 44,000 distinct CDR3 sequences, 6% to 7% seen once. The sample taken for sequencing was CD4+ T cells from blood. Every receptor here comes from a woman in her thirties or forties in good health. CDR3s include the opening cysteine and the closing phenylalanine or tryptophan. Fields, in order: J gene, V gene, CDR3 protein.

>TRBJ2-7|TRBV15
CATSSPSLGEQYF
>TRBJ2-3|TRBV6-5
CASSYARSSTDTQYF
>TRBJ1-6|TRBV20-1
CSARSNNSPLHF
>TRBJ2-1|TRBV5-1
CASGTETGNEQFF
>TRBJ1-1|TRBV5-1
CASSLRTMNTEAFF
>TRBJ2-5|TRBV20-1
CSASRAVGGETQYF
>TRBJ2-1|TRBV28
CASSSPGLAGGAEQFF
>TRBJ1-1|TRBV6-6
CASSRTQMNTEAFF
>TRBJ1-3|TRBV12-3/TRBV12-4
CASRPDNSGNTIYF
>TRBJ1-1|TRBV7-8
CASSWGTGQNTEAFF
>TRBJ1-2|TRBV9
CASSVATGQSGYTF
>TRBJ2-7|TRBV20-1
CSAREWGNSYEQYF
>TRBJ1-3|TRBV5-1
CASSGSSGNTIYF
>TRBJ2-5|TRBV20-1
CSAKRDRVRETQYF
>TRBJ2-5|TRBV7-7
CASSFEAGVPETQYF
>TRBJ2-2|TRBV11-2
CASITAPGASPWSGELFF
>TRBJ1-4|TRBV20-1
CSASGQGEGNEKLFF
>TRBJ2-7|TRBV24-1
CATSDPQTYEQYF
>TRBJ1-4|TRBV5-1
CASRGQGSATNEKLFF
>TRBJ2-2|TRBV5-1
CASSLDRANTGELFF
>TRBJ1-1|TRBV28
CASSPARGLGTEAFF
>TRBJ2-2|TRBV27
CASSFLASGNTGELFF
>TRBJ1-1|TRBV3-1
CASSRGTGVTEAFF
>TRBJ2-3|TRBV6-4
CASSDSGAGDTQYF
>TRBJ1-2|TRBV20-1
CSASIQGGGYTF
>TRBJ2-1|TRBV25-1
CASSEFAEGGKVEQFF
>TRBJ2-5|TRBV20-1
CSASRGSYAQYF
>TRBJ2-2|TRBV5-1
CASSLDQITGELFF
>TRBJ2-1|TRBV7-2
CASTFGTISEQFF
>TRBJ2-5|TRBV5-1
CASSPLGVQETQYF
>TRBJ2-7|TRBV3-1
CASSLGVSGPYYEQYF
>TRBJ1-1|TRBV9
CASSVGPGTQAEAFF
>TRBJ2-7|TRBV3-1
CASSQAEGSYEQYF
>TRBJ2-4|TRBV29-1
CSVYYKNIQYF
>TRBJ1-2|TRBV20-1
CSARDHLTASYGYTF
>TRBJ2-7|TRBV7-2
CASSLTSGSHEQYF
>TRBJ2-2|TRBV21-1
CASNRTGRVTGELFF
>TRBJ2-5|TRBV21-1
CASSSTTGETQYF
>TRBJ2-7|TRBV5-1
CASSLGISAGNYEQYF
>TRBJ1-2|TRBV12-3/TRBV12-4
CASTPWTHTNGYTF
>TRBJ2-1|TRBV11-2
CASSAGTYAYNEQFF
>TRBJ2-7|TRBV5-1
CASSLETGGRHEQYF
>TRBJ2-2|TRBV20-1
CSARDNQREGTGELFF
>TRBJ2-4|TRBV20-1
CSALITGAASDIQYF
>TRBJ2-7|TRBV20-1
CSASLARSVQYEQYF